This T cell receptor beta chain was profiled in a study of blood T cell repertoires in COVID-19. This clone has more than one count but fewer than ten. Using immunoSEQ multiplex PCR, the repertoire was profiled, and TCRdb retains in-frame clones only, with some absent. The data contain 250,000 or so clones, approximately 84% of them singletons. The sample taken for sequencing was PBMCs or T cells enriched from blood (not recorded which). The clonotype originates from a man aged 35-49 years who had recovered from COVID-19.

The CDR3 sequence is CASSQDPGSGNQYGYTF. CDR3 nucleotides: TGTGCCAGCAGCCAAGATCCCGGGTCCGGTAACCAGTATGGCTACACCTTC. The rearrangement joins TRBV3-1 (or the pseudogene TRBV3-2) to TRBJ1-2; the D is unclear. The CDR3 spans 17 residues. The ends were cut back, 0 bases at V and 5 bases at J, with 19 bases in the middle. CDR1 LGHDT and CDR2 YNNKEL come from the germline V gene (reference sequence).